This T cell receptor beta chain stems from a study of shared clonotypes between healthy human individuals. TCRdb's copy holds only in-frame clones and misses some; the assay was immunoSEQ multiplex PCR. Of approximately 2.5 million clones in the sample, roughly 92% are singletons; the top ten hold around 0.14%. The CDR3 runs 14 residues. Between the trimmed V and J ends, which lost 5 bases and 5 bases, there was a span of 16 bases. CDR1 MNHEY and CDR2 SMNVEV come from the germline V gene (reference sequence). Sequenced input: naive CD4+ T cells sorted from blood. The subset is: CD45RA+ positively selected. The sequence was obtained from a man younger than 30 in good health. V usage is TRBV27 and J usage is TRBJ2-7; D is possibly TRBD1 (6 bases). The CDR3 DNA follows: TGTGCCAGCAGTACCCTTACAGGGTTCAACGAGCAGTACTTC. Translation gives CASSTLTGFNEQYF.